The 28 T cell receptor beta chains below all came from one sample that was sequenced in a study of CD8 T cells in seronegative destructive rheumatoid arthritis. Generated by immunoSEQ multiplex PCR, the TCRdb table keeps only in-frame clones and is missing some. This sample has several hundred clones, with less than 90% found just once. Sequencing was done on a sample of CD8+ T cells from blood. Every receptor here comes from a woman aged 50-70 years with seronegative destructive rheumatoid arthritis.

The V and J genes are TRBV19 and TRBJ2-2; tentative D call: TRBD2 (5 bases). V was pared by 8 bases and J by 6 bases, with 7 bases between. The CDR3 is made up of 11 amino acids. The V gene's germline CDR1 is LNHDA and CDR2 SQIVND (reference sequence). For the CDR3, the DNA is TGTGCCAGTGGGGAGCCCGGGGAGCTGTTTTTT. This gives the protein CASGEPGELFF.

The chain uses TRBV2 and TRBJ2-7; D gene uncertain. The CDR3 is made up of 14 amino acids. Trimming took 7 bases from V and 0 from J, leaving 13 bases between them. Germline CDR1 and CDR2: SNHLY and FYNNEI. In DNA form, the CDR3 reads TGTGCCAGCAAGGATGGTTCTAGCTCCTACGAGCAGTACTTC. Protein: CASKDGSSSYEQYF.

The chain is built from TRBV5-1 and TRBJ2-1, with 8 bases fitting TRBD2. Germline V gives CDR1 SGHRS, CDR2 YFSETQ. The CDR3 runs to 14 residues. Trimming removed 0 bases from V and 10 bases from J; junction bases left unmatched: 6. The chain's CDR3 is CASSLAGGPQEQFF. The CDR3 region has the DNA TGCGCCAGCAGCTTGGCGGGGGGGCCGCAGGAGCAGTTCTTC.

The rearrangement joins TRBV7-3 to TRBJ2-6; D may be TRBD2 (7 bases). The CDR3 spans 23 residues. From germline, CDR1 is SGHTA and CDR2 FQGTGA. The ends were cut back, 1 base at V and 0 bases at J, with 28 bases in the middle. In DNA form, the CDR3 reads TGTGCCAGCAGCTTAAGGGGGGGGCTCCTCGCAAGCGCTTCCGGCTCTGGGGCCAACGTCCTGACTTTC. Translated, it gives CASSLRGGLLASASGSGANVLTF.

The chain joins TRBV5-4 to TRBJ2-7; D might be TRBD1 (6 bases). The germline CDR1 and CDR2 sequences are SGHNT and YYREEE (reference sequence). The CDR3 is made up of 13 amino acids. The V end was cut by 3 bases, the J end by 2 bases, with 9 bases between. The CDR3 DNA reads TGTGCCAGCAGCTACCGGGACACCTACGAGCAGTACTTC. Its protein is CASSYRDTYEQYF.

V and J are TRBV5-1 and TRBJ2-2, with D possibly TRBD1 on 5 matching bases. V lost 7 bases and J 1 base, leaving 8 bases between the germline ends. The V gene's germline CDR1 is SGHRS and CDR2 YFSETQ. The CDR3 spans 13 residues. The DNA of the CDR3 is TGCGCCAGCTTCGACAGGAACACCGGGGAGCTGTTTTTT. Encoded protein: CASFDRNTGELFF.

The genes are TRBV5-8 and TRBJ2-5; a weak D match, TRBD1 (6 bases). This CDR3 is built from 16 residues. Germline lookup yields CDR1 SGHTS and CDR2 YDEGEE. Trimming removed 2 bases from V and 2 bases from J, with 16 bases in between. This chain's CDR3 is CASSLGVADSQETQYF. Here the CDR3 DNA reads TGTGCCAGCAGCTTAGGTGTGGCGGACAGTCAAGAGACCCAGTACTTC. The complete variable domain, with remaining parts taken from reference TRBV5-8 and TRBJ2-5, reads EAGVTQSPTHLIKTRGQQATLRCSPISGHTSVYWYQQALGLGLQFLLWYDEGEERNRGNFPPRFSGRQFPNYSSELNVNALELEDSALYLCASSLGVADSQETQYFGPGTRLLVL.

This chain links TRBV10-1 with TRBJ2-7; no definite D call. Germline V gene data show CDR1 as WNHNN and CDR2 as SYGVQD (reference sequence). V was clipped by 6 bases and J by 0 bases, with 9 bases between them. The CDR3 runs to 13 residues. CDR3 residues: CASSGSHSYEQYF. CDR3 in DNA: TGCGCCAGCAGCGGTAGCCACTCCTACGAGCAGTACTTC.

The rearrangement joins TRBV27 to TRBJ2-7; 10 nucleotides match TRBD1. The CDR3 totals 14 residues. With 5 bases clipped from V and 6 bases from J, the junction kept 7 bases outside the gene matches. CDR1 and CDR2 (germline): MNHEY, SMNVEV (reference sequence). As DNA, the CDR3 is TGTGCCAGCAGTGCCGGGACAGGGGATAGCGAGCAGTACTTC. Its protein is CASSAGTGDSEQYF.

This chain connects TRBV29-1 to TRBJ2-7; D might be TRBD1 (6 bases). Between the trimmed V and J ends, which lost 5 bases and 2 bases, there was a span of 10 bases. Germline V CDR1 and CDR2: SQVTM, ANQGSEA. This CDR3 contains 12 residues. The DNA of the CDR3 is TGCAGCGTTAGGGACACCACCTACGAGCAGTACTTC. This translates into CSVRDTTYEQYF.

The CDR3 spells CASSLGGADGGYTF. The CDR3 bases are TGTGCCAGCAGCTTGGGTGGGGCAGACGGCGGCTACACCTTC. The chain is built from TRBV13 and TRBJ1-2; maybe TRBD1 (5 bases). Germline values: CDR1 PRHDT, CDR2 FYEKMQ (reference sequence). V was shortened by 3 bases and J by 8 bases, with 16 bases between the two germline ends. The length of the CDR3 is 14 residues.

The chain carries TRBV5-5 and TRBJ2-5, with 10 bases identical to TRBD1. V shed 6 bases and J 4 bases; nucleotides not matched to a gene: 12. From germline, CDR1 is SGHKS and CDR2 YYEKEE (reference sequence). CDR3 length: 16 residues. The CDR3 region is CASIQRDRGWGETQYF. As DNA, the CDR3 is TGTGCCAGCATCCAACGGGACAGGGGATGGGGAGAGACCCAGTACTTC.

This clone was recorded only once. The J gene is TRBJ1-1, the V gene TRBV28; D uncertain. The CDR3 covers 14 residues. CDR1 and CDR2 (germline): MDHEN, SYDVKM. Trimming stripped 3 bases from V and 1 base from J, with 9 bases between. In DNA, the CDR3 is TGTGCCAGCAGTTTGGGAGTGCCGAACACTGAAGCTTTCTTT. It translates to CASSLGVPNTEAFF.

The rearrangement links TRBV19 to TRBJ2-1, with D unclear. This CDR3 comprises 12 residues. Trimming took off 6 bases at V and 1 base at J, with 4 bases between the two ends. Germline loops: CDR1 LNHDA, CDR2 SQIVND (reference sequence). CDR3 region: CASSVSYNEQFF. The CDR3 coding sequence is TGTGCCAGTAGCGTATCCTACAATGAGCAGTTCTTC.

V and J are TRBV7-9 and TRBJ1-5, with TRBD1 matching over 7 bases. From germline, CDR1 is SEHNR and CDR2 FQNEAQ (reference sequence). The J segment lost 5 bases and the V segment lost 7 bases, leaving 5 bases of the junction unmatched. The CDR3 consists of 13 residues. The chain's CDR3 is CASKGAGDQPQHF. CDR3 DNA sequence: TGTGCCAGCAAGGGGGCAGGCGATCAGCCCCAGCATTTT.

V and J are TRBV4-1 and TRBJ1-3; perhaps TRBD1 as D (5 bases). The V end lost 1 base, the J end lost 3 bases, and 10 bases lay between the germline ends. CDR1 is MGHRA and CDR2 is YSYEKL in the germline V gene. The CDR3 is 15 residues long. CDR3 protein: CASSQAGGYGNTIYF. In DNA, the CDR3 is TGCGCCAGCAGCCAAGCCGGGGGGTATGGAAACACCATATATTTT.

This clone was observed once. The CDR3 sequence: CASSPSGRAQPDTQYF. Written as DNA, the CDR3 is TGTGCCAGCAGCCCTAGCGGGAGGGCCCAGCCCGATACGCAGTATTTT. V usage is TRBV7-9 and J usage is TRBJ2-3; 12 nucleotides match TRBD2. This CDR3 contains 16 residues. In germline, CDR1 is SEHNR, CDR2 FQNEAQ (reference sequence). Trimming took 5 bases from V and 6 from J; bases not matched to a gene: 9. The full variable domain, rest sourced from reference TRBV7-9 and TRBJ2-3, is DTGVSQNPRHKITKRGQNVTFRCDPISEHNRLYWYRQTLGQGPEFLTYFQNEAQLEKSRLLSDRFSAERPKGSFSTLEIQRTEQGDSAMYLCASSPSGRAQPDTQYFGPGTRLTVL.

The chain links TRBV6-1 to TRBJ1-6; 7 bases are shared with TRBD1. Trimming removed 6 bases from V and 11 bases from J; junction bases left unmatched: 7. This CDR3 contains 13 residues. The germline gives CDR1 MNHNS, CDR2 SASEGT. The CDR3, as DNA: TGTGCCAGCAGAGACAGGGACGGTGCACCCCTCCACTTT. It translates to CASRDRDGAPLHF.

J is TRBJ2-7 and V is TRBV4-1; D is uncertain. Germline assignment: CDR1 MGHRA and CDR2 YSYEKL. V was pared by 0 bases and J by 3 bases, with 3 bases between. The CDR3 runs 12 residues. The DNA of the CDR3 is TGCGCCAGCAGCCAAGATAGCTACGAGCAGTACTTC. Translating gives CASSQDSYEQYF.

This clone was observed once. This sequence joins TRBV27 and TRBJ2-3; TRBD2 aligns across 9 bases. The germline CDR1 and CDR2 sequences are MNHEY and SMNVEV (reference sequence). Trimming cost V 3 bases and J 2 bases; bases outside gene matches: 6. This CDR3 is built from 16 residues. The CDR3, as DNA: TGTGCCAGCAGTTTGTTAGCGGGGGACTTCACAGATACGCAGTATTTT. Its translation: CASSLLAGDFTDTQYF.

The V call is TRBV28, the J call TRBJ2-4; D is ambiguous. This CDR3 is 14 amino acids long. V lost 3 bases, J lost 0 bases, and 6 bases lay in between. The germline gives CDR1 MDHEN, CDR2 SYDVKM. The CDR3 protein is CASSFLLAKNIQYF. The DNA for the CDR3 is TGTGCCAGCAGTTTTTTACTAGCCAAAAACATTCAGTACTTC.

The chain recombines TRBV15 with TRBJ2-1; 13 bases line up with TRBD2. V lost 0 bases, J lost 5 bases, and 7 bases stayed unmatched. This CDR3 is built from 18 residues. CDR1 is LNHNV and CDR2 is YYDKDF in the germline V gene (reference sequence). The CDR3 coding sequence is TGTGCCACCAGCAGAGATAGCGGACTAGCGGGAGCCAACAATGAGCAGTTCTTC. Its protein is CATSRDSGLAGANNEQFF.

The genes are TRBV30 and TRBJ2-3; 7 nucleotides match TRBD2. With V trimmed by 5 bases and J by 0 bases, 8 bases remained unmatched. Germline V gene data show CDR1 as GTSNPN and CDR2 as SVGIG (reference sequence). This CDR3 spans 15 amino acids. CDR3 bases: TGTGCCTGGGGGGCTAGCGGAGCCAGCACAGATACGCAGTATTTT. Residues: CAWGASGASTDTQYF.

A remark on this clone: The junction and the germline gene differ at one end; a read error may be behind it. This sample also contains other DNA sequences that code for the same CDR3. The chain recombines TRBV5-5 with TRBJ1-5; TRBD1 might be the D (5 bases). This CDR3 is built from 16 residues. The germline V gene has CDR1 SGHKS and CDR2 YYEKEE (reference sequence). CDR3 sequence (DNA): TGCGCCAGCAGCTTGGTATCGGGGGTGAGCAATCAGCCCCAGCATTTT. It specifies CASSLVSGVSNQPQHF.

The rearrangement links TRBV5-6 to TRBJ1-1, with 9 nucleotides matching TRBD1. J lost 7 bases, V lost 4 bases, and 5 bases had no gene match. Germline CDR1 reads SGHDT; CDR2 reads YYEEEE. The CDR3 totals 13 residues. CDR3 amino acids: CASSPGTGSEAFF. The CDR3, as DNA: TGTGCCAGCAGCCCTGGGACAGGGAGTGAAGCTTTCTTT.

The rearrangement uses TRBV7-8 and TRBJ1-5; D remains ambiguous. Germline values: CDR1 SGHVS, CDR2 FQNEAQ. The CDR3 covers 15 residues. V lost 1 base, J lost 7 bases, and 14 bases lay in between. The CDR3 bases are TGTGCCAGCAGCTTAGGGAGAACGGGCGGGCAGCCCCAGCATTTT. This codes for CASSLGRTGGQPQHF. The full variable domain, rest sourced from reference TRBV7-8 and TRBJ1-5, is GAGVSQSPRYKVAKRGQDVALRCDPISGHVSLFWYQQALGQGPEFLTYFQNEAQLDKSGLPSDRFFAERPEGSVSTLKIQRTQQEDSAVYLCASSLGRTGGQPQHFGDGTRLSIL.

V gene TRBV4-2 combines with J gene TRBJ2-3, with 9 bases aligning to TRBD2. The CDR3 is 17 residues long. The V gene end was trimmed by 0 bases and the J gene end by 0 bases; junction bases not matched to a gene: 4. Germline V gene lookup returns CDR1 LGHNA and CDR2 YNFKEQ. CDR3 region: CASSQEFSGGSTDTQYF. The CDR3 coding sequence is TGTGCCAGCAGCCAAGAGTTTAGCGGGGGTAGCACAGATACGCAGTATTTT.

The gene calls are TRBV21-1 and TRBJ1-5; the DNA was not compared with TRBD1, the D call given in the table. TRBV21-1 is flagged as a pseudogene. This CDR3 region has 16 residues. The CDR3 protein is CASRGWTATGDQPQHF. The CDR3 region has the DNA TGTGCCAGCAGAGGATGGACAGCCACCGGGGATCAGCCCCAGCATTTT.